One and the same sample provided the 30 T cell receptor beta chains below, sequenced in a study of shared clonotypes between healthy human individuals. The assay was immunoSEQ multiplex PCR, and TCRdb's table has in-frame clones only and misses some. Of about 2.4 million clones in the sample, under 95% are singletons; the top ten hold about 0.39%. Sequences were obtained from naive CD4+ T cells from PBMCs. The subset was: CD45RA+ positively selected. The source is a man aged 18-30 years in good health. Some clones in this sample may be carry-over from other donors' samples.

The chain carries TRBV7-3 and TRBJ2-1; D gene uncertain. Trimming took off 2 bases at V and 9 bases at J, with 8 bases between the two ends. CDR1 is SGHTA and CDR2 is FQGTGA in the germline V gene. CDR3 size: 12 residues. CDR3 region: CASSLWGSEQFF. The CDR3 DNA sequence: TGTGCCAGCAGCTTATGGGGTAGTGAGCAGTTCTTC.

The chain carries TRBV5-1 and TRBJ1-5; D remains ambiguous. The germline V and J ends were trimmed by 1 base and 1 base, with 15 bases remaining between them. The CDR3 sequence is 17 residues long. Germline V gene sequence: CDR1 SGHRS, CDR2 YFSETQ. The CDR3, as DNA: TGCGCCAGCAGCTTGACGGGCAGACCTTGGAGCAATCAGCCCCAGCATTTT. Its translation: CASSLTGRPWSNQPQHF.

This chain connects TRBV5-1 to TRBJ2-1; 10 bases line up with TRBD2. V lost 6 bases, J lost 9 bases, and 12 bases stayed unmatched. Germline CDR1 reads SGHRS; CDR2 reads YFSETQ. The CDR3 has 15 residues. In DNA form, the CDR3 reads TGCGCCAGCAAATACCCCAGCGGGAGGGCCAGTGAGCAGTTCTTC. Translating it yields CASKYPSGRASEQFF.

This clone showed up just once. The V call is TRBV28, the J call TRBJ2-5; D is possibly TRBD1 or TRBD2 (5 bases each). CDR1 is MDHEN, CDR2 SYDVKM, per germline. The CDR3 sequence is 15 residues long. The V gene lost 3 bases and the J gene lost 1 base, with 12 bases spanning the gap. The CDR3 here is CASSFSGASQETQYF. The CDR3, as DNA: TGTGCCAGCAGTTTTTCCGGGGCGAGCCAAGAGACCCAGTACTTC.

The chain joins TRBV5-5 to TRBJ1-1; D is perhaps TRBD1 (6 bases). Germline CDR1 SGHKS, CDR2 YYEKEE (reference sequence). The V end lost 1 base, the J end lost 7 bases, and 11 bases lay between the germline ends. This CDR3 is 13 amino acids long. The CDR3 bases are TGTGCCAGCAGCTTGCCGGGAGGGGGTGAAGCTTTCTTT. It is translated as CASSLPGGGEAFF.

The CDR3 nucleotides read TGTGCCAGTAGTGGACAGGGGGCGGGTGAAGCTTTCTTT. It translates to CASSGQGAGEAFF. The chain recombines TRBV19 with TRBJ1-1, with 11 bases fitting TRBD1. The V gene's germline CDR1 is LNHDA and CDR2 SQIVND (reference sequence). The trim removed 5 bases at V and 7 bases at J, leaving 3 bases unmatched. CDR3 length: 13 residues.

The V and J genes are TRBV6-5 and TRBJ1-5, with TRBD1 identical over 8 bases. Germline CDR1 MNHEY, CDR2 SVGAGI. This CDR3 spans 14 amino acids. Losses at the gene ends were 5 bases for V and 6 bases for J; bases not matched to a gene: 6. CDR3 protein: CASSEPDRVQPQHF. The CDR3 DNA sequence: TGTGCCAGCAGTGAACCGGACAGGGTTCAGCCCCAGCATTTT.

V is TRBV7-9 and J is TRBJ2-1, with 10 positions matching TRBD2. The V and J ends lost 5 bases and 4 bases, in that order; junction bases with no gene match: 14. Germline assignment: CDR1 SEHNR and CDR2 FQNEAQ (reference sequence). This CDR3 region has 18 residues. The CDR3 DNA follows: TGTGCCAGCAGCCCCCGTCTCGCTAGCGGGAGCCGGTACAATGAGCAGTTCTTC. It yields the protein CASSPRLASGSRYNEQFF.

The rearrangement uses TRBV10-3 and TRBJ1-6; D gene unclear. Germline V gene lookup returns CDR1 ENHRY and CDR2 SYGVKD. The CDR3 has 14 amino acids. V gave up 4 bases and J gave up 9 bases, with 13 bases separating them. The CDR3 region has the DNA TGTGCCATCAGTGGCAACTCCGAAGGTTCACCCCTCCACTTT. As protein: CAISGNSEGSPLHF.

Comment on this clone: Germline is not matched at one junction end, which may reflect a read error. Different DNA sequences within this sample yield the same CDR3. This sequence joins TRBV9 and TRBJ1-1; the D gene is possibly TRBD1 (6 bases). Germline loops: CDR1 SGDLS, CDR2 YYNGEE. The CDR3 runs 17 residues. The CDR3 nucleotides are TGTGCCAGCAGCGAGGGGCAGGGGCCGGTGACGGACACTGAGGCTTTCTTT. Protein: CASSEGQGPVTDTEAFF.

On this clone: The sample holds other DNA sequences that translate to the same CDR3. The chain combines TRBV10-3 with TRBJ1-3; a weak D match, TRBD1 (5 bases). V lost 8 bases and J 0 bases, leaving 11 bases between the germline ends. CDR1 and CDR2 (germline): ENHRY, SYGVKD. This CDR3 contains 14 residues. CDR3 region: CAISGQISGNTIYF. In nucleotides, the CDR3 is TGTGCCATCTCAGGGCAGATCTCTGGAAACACCATATATTTT.

The sample holds one count of this clone. This chain links TRBV11-2 with TRBJ1-2, with 8 bases matching TRBD1. Looked up from germline, CDR1 is SGHAT and CDR2 is FQNNGV. The trim removed 1 base at V and 2 bases at J, leaving 9 bases unmatched. CDR3 size: 17 residues. CDR3 in amino acids: CASSLVRGRRFNYGYTF. The CDR3 DNA sequence: TGTGCCAGCAGCTTAGTCAGGGGGCGACGATTCAACTATGGCTACACCTTC.

The rearrangement joins TRBV6-1 to TRBJ1-5; possible D gene TRBD1, 6 bases. This CDR3 comprises 14 residues. Trimming removed 6 bases at V and 15 bases at J, with 24 bases between. CDR1 is MNHNS and CDR2 is SASEGT in the germline V gene. In DNA, the CDR3 is TGTGCCAGCAGCGCTCCGGCGGGCGGACAGCGGGGGCATTTT. Its translation: CASSAPAGGQRGHF.

V gene TRBV14 combines with J gene TRBJ2-1, with D tentatively TRBD1 (6 bases). Trimming stripped 1 base from V and 2 bases from J, with 12 bases between. Per the germline V gene, CDR1 is SGHDN and CDR2 is FVKESK. CDR3 length: 16 residues. The CDR3 loop reads CASSQVSGVTYNEQFF. The DNA of the CDR3 is TGTGCCAGCAGCCAAGTGTCAGGGGTGACCTACAATGAGCAGTTCTTC.

Note on this clone: At the DNA level, this CDR3 is encoded by other sequences in the same sample as well. V and J are TRBV2 and TRBJ1-1, with 7 bases that match TRBD1. Germline assignment: CDR1 SNHLY and CDR2 FYNNEI. The CDR3 totals 13 residues. V lost 4 bases, J lost 5 bases, and 4 bases stayed unmatched. For the CDR3, the DNA is TGTGCCAGCAGTGGACAGGGTGGGACTGAAGCTTTCTTT. Its protein is CASSGQGGTEAFF.

The V gene is TRBV28, the J gene TRBJ2-3; 8 bases match TRBD2. CDR1 is MDHEN and CDR2 is SYDVKM in the germline V gene. J gave up 5 bases and V 4 bases, and 14 bases lay outside the gene matches. The CDR3 covers 17 residues. DNA for the CDR3: TGTGCCAGCAGTTCCCCTCGGGGAGCGGGAGCAAGAGATACGCAGTATTTT. Protein: CASSSPRGAGARDTQYF.

V gene TRBV5-1 combines with J gene TRBJ1-1, with TRBD1 matching 11 bases. J lost 10 bases, V lost 4 bases, and 12 bases had no gene match. Germline V gene sequence: CDR1 SGHRS, CDR2 YFSETQ. This CDR3 spans 15 amino acids. DNA for the CDR3: TGCGCCAGCAGCCCAACCCCCGGACAGGGGGCGGGAGCTTTCTTT. This sequence encodes CASSPTPGQGAGAFF.

This clone was seen just once. The chain employs TRBV11-1 and TRBJ2-3; D gene uncertain. Germline CDR1 and CDR2: SGHAT and FQDESV (reference sequence). V was cut by 0 bases and J by 4 bases, with 8 bases left in between. The CDR3 is 14 amino acids. The CDR3 DNA reads as TGTGCCAGCAGCTTAGCCCTCCCCCCAGATACGCAGTATTTT. Translating it yields CASSLALPPDTQYF.

The CDR3 nucleotides read TGTGCCAGCAGCCCCGCCGGGGCCGCCTCCGTCGAGCAGTACTTC. Its translation: CASSPAGAASVEQYF. The chain couples TRBV9 to TRBJ2-7; D tentatively fits TRBD1 or TRBD2 (5 bases each). Germline CDR1 is SGDLS and CDR2 is YYNGEE. V lost 4 bases and J 6 bases, leaving 20 bases between the germline ends. The CDR3 is 15 amino acids.

This rearrangement joins TRBV28 to TRBJ2-3, with TRBD2 identical over 7 bases. From germline, CDR1 is MDHEN and CDR2 SYDVKM. CDR3 length: 20 amino acids. V lost 5 bases and J lost 1; bases outside the gene matches: 21. The CDR3 loop is CASSPDLLKRGPLGTDTQYF. In DNA form, the CDR3 reads TGTGCCAGCAGTCCCGATCTATTGAAGCGGGGCCCCCTGGGCACAGATACGCAGTATTTT. Variable domain in full (rest from reference TRBV28 and TRBJ2-3): DVKVTQSSRYLVKRTGEKVFLECVQDMDHENMFWYRQDPGLGLRLIYFSYDVKMKEKGDIPEGYSVSREKKERFSLILESASTNQTSMYLCASSPDLLKRGPLGTDTQYFGPGTRLTVL.

This chain links TRBV5-8 with TRBJ2-7, with D perhaps matching TRBD1 or TRBD2 (7 bases each). This CDR3 contains 15 residues. The V gene lost 2 bases and the J gene lost 0 bases, with 12 bases spanning the gap. Per the germline V gene, CDR1 is SGHTS and CDR2 is YDEGEE. CDR3 nucleotides: TGTGCCAGCAGCTTCAGGGGGGGGGCCTCCTACGAGCAGTACTTC. It specifies CASSFRGGASYEQYF.

In the case of this clone: Other DNA sequences in the same sample also yield this CDR3. J is TRBJ2-7 and V is TRBV2, with 9 positions matching TRBD1. This CDR3 has 14 residues. Unmatched junction bases numbered 5, after V lost 6 bases and J lost 2 bases. CDR1 and CDR2 (germline): SNHLY, FYNNEI. The CDR3 reads CASSEQGATYEQYF. The CDR3 DNA sequence: TGTGCCAGCAGCGAACAGGGGGCAACCTACGAGCAGTACTTC.

The DNA for the CDR3 is TGCGCCAGCAGCTCCGGGACAGGGGGGAACACTGAAGCTTTCTTT. It yields the protein CASSSGTGGNTEAFF. The genes are TRBV5-1 and TRBJ1-1; the match to TRBD1 covers 11 bases. Germline CDR1 is SGHRS and CDR2 is YFSETQ. Trimming took 3 bases from V and 1 from J; bases not matched to a gene: 2. The CDR3 loop spans 15 amino acids.

This clone has only one observation. J is TRBJ1-2 and V is TRBV15, with TRBD1 identical over 7 bases. The V segment lost 0 bases and the J segment 3 bases; nucleotides outside the gene matches: 13. The CDR3 consists of 18 residues. Germline V lookup: CDR1 LNHNV, CDR2 YYDKDF (reference sequence). This chain's CDR3 is CATSRDLSGARGDYGYTF. The DNA of the CDR3 is TGTGCCACCAGCAGAGATCTTTCAGGGGCCAGGGGGGACTATGGCTACACCTTC. Combining the CDR3 with reference TRBV15 and TRBJ1-2 gives the whole variable domain DAMVIQNPRYQVTQFGKPVTLSCSQTLNHNVMYWYQQKSSQAPKLLFHYYDKDFNNEADTPDNFQSRRPNTSFCFLDIRSPGLGDTAMYLCATSRDLSGARGDYGYTFGSGTRLTVV.

The chain carries TRBV25-1 and TRBJ1-1; D not resolved. Germline CDR1 and CDR2: MGHDK and SYGVNS. The CDR3 totals 11 residues. V lost 6 bases, J lost 7 bases, and 9 bases lay in between. CDR3 sequence: CASRTTGEAFF. CDR3 bases: TGTGCCAGCAGGACAACCGGTGAAGCTTTCTTT.

The chain is built from TRBV5-6 and TRBJ2-1, with D perhaps matching TRBD1 or TRBD2 (5 bases each). CDR1 is SGHDT and CDR2 is YYEEEE in the germline V gene. The CDR3 consists of 13 residues. V was shortened by 1 base and J by 14 bases, with 16 bases between the two germline ends. The CDR3 nucleotides are TGTGCCAGCAGCTTGTCCGGGACCCAAAATGAGTTCTTC. Translated, it gives CASSLSGTQNEFF.

The CDR3 nucleotides read TGTGCCAGCACCTCGGCCTACGAGCAGTACTTC. It codes for CASTSAYEQYF. The chain recombines TRBV7-3 with TRBJ2-7; D is unresolved. The CDR3 sequence is 11 residues long. The germline CDR1 and CDR2 sequences are SGHTA and FQGTGA. Trimming removed 7 bases from V and 2 bases from J, with 6 bases in between. Full variable domain (outside the CDR3, taken from reference TRBV7-3 and TRBJ2-7): GAGVSQTPSNKVTEKGKYVELRCDPISGHTALYWYRQSLGQGPEFLIYFQGTGAADDSGLPNDRFFAVRPEGSVSTLKIQRTERGDSAVYLCASTSAYEQYFGPGTRLTVT.

This sequence joins TRBV5-1 and TRBJ2-1, with D perhaps being TRBD1 or TRBD2 (5 bases each). CDR3 size: 16 residues. Germline-derived CDR1 and CDR2 are SGHRS and YFSETQ. Trimming removed 0 bases from V and 5 bases from J, with 15 bases in between. CDR3 nucleotide sequence: TGCGCCAGCAGCTTGGGGGGGACGGGATCCCACAATGAGCAGTTCTTC. Its protein is CASSLGGTGSHNEQFF.

This chain links TRBV11-2 with TRBJ2-1; D not resolved. Germline V lookup: CDR1 SGHAT, CDR2 FQNNGV. CDR3 size: 13 residues. The V end was cut by 4 bases, the J end by 9 bases, with 13 bases between. In DNA form, the CDR3 reads TGTGCCAGCAGCTCCGCGCATTGGGGTGAGCAGTTCTTC. Translating gives CASSSAHWGEQFF. Full variable domain (outside the CDR3, taken from reference TRBV11-2 and TRBJ2-1): EAGVAQSPRYKIIEKRQSVAFWCNPISGHATLYWYQQILGQGPKLLIQFQNNGVVDDSQLPKDRFSAERLKGVDSTLKIQPAKLEDSAVYLCASSSAHWGEQFFGPGTRLTVL.

The chain joins TRBV9 to TRBJ1-1; D is uncertain. The CDR3 consists of 15 residues. Deletions cut 0 bases from V and 3 bases from J, with 12 bases between. Germline-derived CDR1 and CDR2 are SGDLS and YYNGEE. The CDR3 sequence: CASSVVSTGDTEAFF. CDR3 coding DNA: TGTGCCAGCAGCGTAGTATCAACCGGGGACACTGAAGCTTTCTTT.